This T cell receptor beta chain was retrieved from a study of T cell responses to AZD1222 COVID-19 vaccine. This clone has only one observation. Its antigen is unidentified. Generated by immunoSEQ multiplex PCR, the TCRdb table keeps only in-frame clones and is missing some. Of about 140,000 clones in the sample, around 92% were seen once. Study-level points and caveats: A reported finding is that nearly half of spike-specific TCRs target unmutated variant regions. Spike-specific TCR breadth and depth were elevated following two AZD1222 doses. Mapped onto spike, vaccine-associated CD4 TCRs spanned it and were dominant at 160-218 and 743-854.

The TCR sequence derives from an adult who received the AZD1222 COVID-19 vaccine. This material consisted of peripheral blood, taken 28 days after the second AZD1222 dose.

DNA of the CDR3: TGTGCCACCAGTGATTTTTATGGAGAGACCCAGTACTTC. Protein: CATSDFYGETQYF. J is TRBJ2-5 and V is TRBV24-1; no clear D. The CDR3 covers 13 residues. Looked up from germline, CDR1 is KGHDR and CDR2 is SFDVKD. Between the trimmed V and J ends, which lost 1 base and 4 bases, there was a span of 6 bases.